Shown below are 6 T cell receptor beta chains from a single sample sequenced in a study of T cell changes during pregnancy in multiple sclerosis. TCRdb's copy holds only in-frame clones and misses some; the assay was immunoSEQ multiplex PCR. Of some 140,000 clones listed, less than 97% are singletons. Sequences were derived from peripheral blood, sampled after pregnancy. These receptors originate from a female donor with multiple sclerosis, enrolled in a pregnancy study.

V is TRBV9 and J is TRBJ2-3; tentatively, D is TRBD1 (6 bases). The CDR3 contains 13 residues. V lost 6 bases and J lost 3, with 11 bases in between. Germline assignment: CDR1 SGDLS and CDR2 YYNGEE. The CDR3 is CASNVGATDTQYF. In DNA form, the CDR3 reads TGTGCCAGCAACGTGGGGGCGACAGATACGCAGTATTTT.

The CDR3 region is CASSLGGYATGNEQFF. In DNA form, the CDR3 reads TGTGCCAGCAGCTTAGGAGGATATGCGACCGGCAATGAGCAGTTCTTC. The chain couples TRBV7-9 to TRBJ2-1, with unresolved D. Germline loops: CDR1 SEHNR, CDR2 FQNEAQ (reference sequence). This CDR3 region has 16 residues. Between the trimmed V and J ends, which lost 1 base and 6 bases, there was a span of 16 bases.

The chain joins TRBV5-1 to TRBJ1-4, with D tentatively TRBD1 (5 bases). V was trimmed by 9 bases and J by 3 bases, leaving 21 bases between them. Germline V CDR1 and CDR2: SGHRS, YFSETQ. The length of the CDR3 is 16 residues. The CDR3 loop reads CANTTHGGSANEKLFF. For the CDR3, the DNA is TGCGCCAACACGACCCACGGGGGTTCGGCTAATGAAAAACTGTTTTTT.

The chain links TRBV7-9 to TRBJ2-7, with D possibly being TRBD1 (6 bases). Germline V gives CDR1 SEHNR, CDR2 FQNEAQ (reference sequence). There are 15 residues in the CDR3. V lost 1 base and J 1 base, leaving 11 bases between the germline ends. CDR3 bases: TGTGCCAGCAGCTTAGACAGGGTGGCTTCCTACGAGCAGTACTTC. Its translation: CASSLDRVASYEQYF.

The rearrangement joins TRBV18 to TRBJ2-2; the D is unclear. Trimming cost V 0 bases and J 1 base, with 9 bases left between them. Germline loops: CDR1 KGHSH, CDR2 LQKENI. There are 16 residues in the CDR3. This CDR3 reads CASSPPRSLNTGELFF. DNA of the CDR3: TGTGCCAGCTCACCACCGAGGTCTCTGAACACCGGGGAGCTGTTTTTT.

The chain recombines TRBV5-1 with TRBJ1-3; no definite D call. This CDR3 is built from 16 residues. V lost 0 bases and J 0 bases, leaving 10 bases between the germline ends. Germline CDR1 SGHRS, CDR2 YFSETQ. The CDR3 DNA reads TGCGCCAGCAGCTTGGCCGGCGGAACCTCTGGAAACACCATATATTTT. This encodes CASSLAGGTSGNTIYF.